A single sample gave rise to the 24 T cell receptor beta chains below, sequenced in a study of T cells in Graves' hyperthyroidism and ophthalmopathy. RNA transcripts served as the template for amplifying TCR beta CDR3 regions. TCR CDR3 regions were first amplified by RT-PCR with HTBI primers. TCRdb independently ran MiXCR on the multiplex PCR reads; one entry per CDR3 protein. The sample has fewer than 350,000 distinct CDR3 sequences; roughly 15% are singletons. The sample taken for sequencing was blood. The receptor set was obtained from a woman aged 50 to 60 with Graves' hyperthyroidism that later progressed to Graves' ophthalmopathy.

Points on this clonotype: One junction end disagrees with the germline gene, perhaps due to a read error. The rearrangement uses TRBV28 and TRBJ1-1, with D maybe TRBD1 (5 bases). CDR3 size: 12 residues. Germline CDR1 MDHEN, CDR2 SYDVKM. CDR3 loop: CAGRLQGSEAFF. The DNA for the CDR3 is TGTGCCGGCAGACTCCAGGGTTCAGAAGCTTTCTTT.

This rearrangement joins TRBV19 to TRBJ2-3; 7 bases fit TRBD1. Germline V gene sequence: CDR1 LNHDA, CDR2 SQIVND (reference sequence). V lost 10 bases and J lost 6; bases outside the gene matches: 10. The CDR3 runs 13 residues. CDR3 sequence (DNA): TGTGCCATCCTGGACAGGAAGTCGGATACGCAGTATTTT. Translation gives CAILDRKSDTQYF.

This clonotype was recorded many times. The chain uses TRBV28 and TRBJ1-5; D not certain. The germline gives CDR1 MDHEN, CDR2 SYDVKM. V lost 3 bases and J 6 bases, leaving 6 bases between the germline ends. The CDR3 sequence is 12 residues long. CDR3 DNA sequence: TGTGCCAGCAGTTTGTTCAGTCAGCCCCAGCATTTT. It translates to CASSLFSQPQHF. The variable domain in full, completed from reference TRBV28 and TRBJ1-5, reads DVKVTQSSRYLVKRTGEKVFLECVQDMDHENMFWYRQDPGLGLRLIYFSYDVKMKEKGDIPEGYSVSREKKERFSLILESASTNQTSMYLCASSLFSQPQHFGDGTRLSIL.

This rearrangement joins TRBV4-2 to TRBJ1-3, with D uncertain. The CDR3 spans 15 residues. With 2 bases removed from V and 6 bases from J, the gap between germline ends came to 14 bases. Germline V gene lookup returns CDR1 LGHNA and CDR2 YNFKEQ. This chain's CDR3 is CASSQNPGPENTIYF. CDR3 in DNA: TGTGCCAGCAGCCAAAACCCCGGGCCCGAAAACACCATATATTTT.

This sequence joins TRBV28 and TRBJ2-7, with 10 bases matching TRBD2. This CDR3 is 15 amino acids long. Germline V gene data show CDR1 as MDHEN and CDR2 as SYDVKM. V gave up 3 bases and J gave up 4 bases; unmatched junction bases: 6. The CDR3 sequence is CASSLRVAGGYEQYF. Written as DNA, the CDR3 is TGTGCCAGCAGTTTGAGGGTAGCGGGAGGTTACGAGCAGTACTTC.

This clonotype was recorded many times. The chain is built from TRBV6-1 and TRBJ2-1; 11 bases are shared with TRBD2. Per germline, CDR1 MNHNS and CDR2 SASEGT. This CDR3 is built from 14 residues. Trimming cost V 5 bases and J 9 bases; bases outside gene matches: 6. The CDR3 spells CASSYVAGGVEQFF. As DNA, the CDR3 is TGTGCCAGCAGTTATGTAGCGGGAGGGGTTGAGCAGTTCTTC.

As for this clonotype: At one end, the junction sequence differs from germline, possibly due to a read error. The rearrangement links TRBV9 to TRBJ2-5; 16 nucleotides align to TRBD2. Germline V gene data show CDR1 as SGDLS and CDR2 as YYNGEE. The CDR3 spans 17 residues. The CDR3 bases are TGTGCCAGCAGCGGATCCGGGACTAGCGGGAGGGGGGAGACCCAGCACTTC. The encoded protein is CASSGSGTSGRGETQHF.

There are a few counts of this clonotype. The V call is TRBV10-3, the J call TRBJ1-1; D perhaps matches TRBD1 (6 bases). V was pared by 6 bases and J by 11 bases, with 13 bases between. Germline lookup yields CDR1 ENHRY and CDR2 SYGVKD. CDR3 length: 11 amino acids. As DNA, the CDR3 is TGTGCCATCAGAGTACAGGGTGGCGCTTTCTTT. Protein product: CAIRVQGGAFF.

The chain employs TRBV20-1 and TRBJ1-5; the D is unclear. Trimming pared 3 bases from V and 4 bases from J, leaving 7 bases between. This CDR3 is 12 amino acids long. The germline gives CDR1 DFQATT, CDR2 SNEGSKA (reference sequence). As DNA, the CDR3 is TGCAGTGCTAGCGACGGTAATCAGCCCCAGCATTTT. Protein sequence: CSASDGNQPQHF.

This clonotype has a count of ten or more. This sequence joins TRBV6-1 and TRBJ2-5; no clear D. V lost 6 bases to trimming and J lost 1 base, with 15 bases between them. Germline CDR1 reads MNHNS; CDR2 reads SASEGT. This CDR3 has 15 residues. The CDR3 region has the DNA TGTGCCAGCAGCGTCAGTTTAGGCGCCCAAGAGACCCAGTACTTC. Amino acids: CASSVSLGAQETQYF.

This clonotype was seen many times. The rearrangement joins TRBV20-1 to TRBJ1-1; possible D gene TRBD1, 5 bases. V was clipped by 6 bases and J by 2 bases, with 10 bases between them. The CDR3 contains 12 residues. Per germline, CDR1 DFQATT and CDR2 SNEGSKA (reference sequence). CDR3 coding DNA: TGCAGTGCCTCGCGGGACAACACTGAAGCTTTCTTT. This codes for CSASRDNTEAFF.

This chain uses TRBV19 with TRBJ2-2; TRBD1 matches 10 bases. From germline, CDR1 is LNHDA and CDR2 SQIVND (reference sequence). J lost 7 bases, V lost 6 bases, and 11 bases had no gene match. This CDR3 has 16 residues. Here the CDR3 reads CASRRRDRGRFGELFF. As DNA, the CDR3 is TGTGCCAGTAGGAGGCGGGACAGGGGTCGTTTCGGGGAGCTGTTTTTT.

The J gene is TRBJ2-5, the V gene TRBV5-1; TRBD1 agrees at 7 bases. The CDR3 covers 14 residues. V lost 0 bases to trimming and J lost 5 bases; unmatched junction nucleotides: 4. The germline V gene has CDR1 SGHRS and CDR2 YFSETQ. The CDR3 bases are TGCGCCAGCAGCTTGGCCCAGGGGGATGAGACCCAGTACTTC. Encoded protein: CASSLAQGDETQYF. The complete variable domain, with remaining parts taken from reference TRBV5-1 and TRBJ2-5, reads KAGVTQTPRYLIKTRGQQVTLSCSPISGHRSVSWYQQTPGQGLQFLFEYFSETQRNKGNFPGRFSGRQFSNSRSEMNVSTLELGDSALYLCASSLAQGDETQYFGPGTRLLVL.

The chain is built from TRBV9 and TRBJ1-5; D is ambiguous. Trimming cost V 0 bases and J 0 bases, with 4 bases left between them. The CDR3 covers 14 residues. From germline, CDR1 is SGDLS and CDR2 YYNGEE. The CDR3 bases are TGTGCCAGCAGCGTAGGACCTAGCAATCAGCCCCAGCATTTT. Translated: CASSVGPSNQPQHF.

This clonotype was recorded many times. The V and J genes are TRBV10-3 and TRBJ2-7; D might be TRBD2 (5 bases). Trimming removed 4 bases at V and 6 bases at J, with 10 bases between. Per the germline V gene, CDR1 is ENHRY and CDR2 is SYGVKD. This CDR3 contains 12 residues. As DNA, the CDR3 is TGTGCCATCAGTGGGGGAGATCGCGAGCAGTACTTC. As protein: CAISGGDREQYF.

The chain employs TRBV9 and TRBJ2-5, with D perhaps TRBD1 (5 bases). This CDR3 spans 15 amino acids. V was clipped by 0 bases and J by 3 bases, with 12 bases between them. Germline V CDR1 and CDR2: SGDLS, YYNGEE. The CDR3 loop is CASSVGGAREETQYF. The CDR3 nucleotides are TGTGCCAGCAGCGTAGGTGGGGCACGGGAAGAGACCCAGTACTTC.

At least ten counts were recorded for this clonotype. The V and J genes are TRBV2 and TRBJ2-6, with D uncertain. The CDR3 has 16 residues. The germline V gene encodes CDR1 SNHLY and CDR2 FYNNEI. Trimming took off 5 bases at V and 0 bases at J, with 11 bases between the two ends. The CDR3 bases are TGTGCCAGCAGTAGAGAGATAAACTCTGGGGCCAACGTCCTGACTTTC. Amino acid sequence: CASSREINSGANVLTF.

Points on this clonotype: This sequence may be a read error, since a much larger clone differs from it by one base. The V and J genes are TRBV12-3 or TRBV12-4 and TRBJ2-7; possible D gene TRBD1, 5 bases. This CDR3 comprises 14 residues. V was cut by 4 bases and J by 3 bases, with 13 bases left in between. DNA of the CDR3: TGTGCCAGCAGTTCCGGTCAGGGAAACTACGAGCAGTACTTC. The encoded protein is CASSSGQGNYEQYF.

This clonotype was seen repeatedly, ten times or more. J is TRBJ2-3 and V is TRBV5-1; possibly TRBD1 or TRBD2 for D (6 bases each). V shed 2 bases and J shed 0 bases, with 13 bases lying between them. The CDR3 is 16 residues long. Per the germline V gene, CDR1 is SGHRS and CDR2 is YFSETQ. The DNA of the CDR3 is TGCGCCAGCAGCTTATCCGGGGGCACTAGCACAGATACGCAGTATTTT. Amino acids: CASSLSGGTSTDTQYF. Together with reference TRBV5-1 and TRBJ2-3, the CDR3 gives the full variable domain: KAGVTQTPRYLIKTRGQQVTLSCSPISGHRSVSWYQQTPGQGLQFLFEYFSETQRNKGNFPGRFSGRQFSNSRSEMNVSTLELGDSALYLCASSLSGGTSTDTQYFGPGTRLTVL.

This clonotype was observed many times. The V call is TRBV24-1, the J call TRBJ2-1; D call uncertain. Trimming removed 5 bases at V and 0 bases at J, with 13 bases between. CDR1 is KGHDR and CDR2 is SFDVKD in the germline V gene. This CDR3 region has 16 residues. The CDR3 DNA sequence: TGTGCCACCAGTGGTACACTCCCGAGCTCCTACAATGAGCAGTTCTTC. Its protein is CATSGTLPSSYNEQFF.

This clonotype was recorded at least ten times. V and J are TRBV27 and TRBJ2-7, with TRBD1 matching 7 bases. CDR1 MNHEY and CDR2 SMNVEV come from the germline V gene (reference sequence). V lost 5 bases to trimming and J lost 9 bases; unmatched junction nucleotides: 10. This CDR3 spans 13 amino acids. The DNA of the CDR3 is TGTGCCAGCAGTCCCAACGACAGGGTTGGGCAGTACTTC. Amino acid sequence: CASSPNDRVGQYF.

Ten or more counts support this clonotype. V usage is TRBV5-1 and J usage is TRBJ2-7, with 9 bases fitting TRBD2. Germline assignment: CDR1 SGHRS and CDR2 YFSETQ. The CDR3 runs to 16 residues. The V gene end was trimmed by 0 bases and the J gene end by 4 bases; junction bases not matched to a gene: 8. The CDR3 nucleotides are TGCGCCAGCAGCTTGGATAGCGGGAGTGGGTCTTACGAGCAGTACTTC. Residues: CASSLDSGSGSYEQYF.

This clonotype appeared many times. The chain couples TRBV6-6 to TRBJ2-3, with 12 bases identical to TRBD2. CDR1 and CDR2 (germline): MNHNY, SVGAGI (reference sequence). With V trimmed by 2 bases and J by 4 bases, 10 bases remained unmatched. CDR3 length: 18 residues. Written as DNA, the CDR3 is TGTGCCAGCAGTTACCGGGTTAACCTAGCGGGAGGGTCAGATACGCAGTATTTT. It yields the protein CASSYRVNLAGGSDTQYF.

This clonotype showed up many times. V gene TRBV5-6 combines with J gene TRBJ2-1, with a tentative D call TRBD2 (5 bases). Trimming removed 4 bases from V and 4 bases from J, with 18 bases in between. The CDR3 loop spans 16 amino acids. Germline V gene sequence: CDR1 SGHDT, CDR2 YYEEEE. CDR3 bases: TGTGCCAGCAGCCCTACCGGTGGGAGTAAATACAATGAGCAGTTCTTC. It yields the protein CASSPTGGSKYNEQFF.